This passage covers 26 T cell receptor beta chains from one sample sequenced in a study of blood T cell repertoires in COVID-19. Here immunoSEQ multiplex PCR was the method, and the copy in TCRdb shows in-frame clones only, minus some. Here the sample spans around 100,000 clones, 85% being singletons. Sequencing used peripheral blood. All receptors derive from a human donor in a cohort sampled during active COVID-19.

The chain uses TRBV19 and TRBJ2-7; D uncertain. Trimming took 3 bases from V and 4 from J, leaving 10 bases between them. The V gene's germline CDR1 is LNHDA and CDR2 SQIVND (reference sequence). The CDR3 sequence is 13 residues long. The CDR3 nucleotides are TGTGCCAGTAGTATCGAGCTAGAATACGAGCAGTACTTC. Protein sequence: CASSIELEYEQYF.

The chain is built from TRBV15 and TRBJ2-3; 8 bases agree with TRBD2. CDR1 LNHNV and CDR2 YYDKDF come from the germline V gene (reference sequence). J lost 0 bases, V lost 4 bases, and 3 bases had no gene match. The CDR3 is 15 residues long. The CDR3 is CATSTRGGSTDTQYF. CDR3 in DNA: TGTGCCACCAGCACCCGGGGGGGAAGCACAGATACGCAGTATTTT.

This clone was counted only a few times. The chain joins TRBV7-8 to TRBJ2-7; 7 nucleotides align to TRBD1. CDR1 and CDR2 (germline): SGHVS, FQNEAQ. Germline trimming cut 5 bases from V and 6 bases from J; bases unmatched to any gene: 16. The CDR3 consists of 16 residues. DNA for the CDR3: TGTGCCAGCAGCCTAGAGGGGAACAGGGGTTCGGGCGAGCAGTACTTC. Protein product: CASSLEGNRGSGEQYF. The full variable domain, rest sourced from reference TRBV7-8 and TRBJ2-7, is GAGVSQSPRYKVAKRGQDVALRCDPISGHVSLFWYQQALGQGPEFLTYFQNEAQLDKSGLPSDRFFAERPEGSVSTLKIQRTQQEDSAVYLCASSLEGNRGSGEQYFGPGTRLTVT.

This clone was counted between two and nine times. The CDR3 spells CASRSGQGGTYEQYF. The CDR3 bases are TGTGCCAGCCGATCCGGACAGGGCGGTACTTACGAGCAGTACTTC. V gene TRBV27 combines with J gene TRBJ2-7; 8 bases are shared with TRBD1. Germline values: CDR1 MNHEY, CDR2 SMNVEV (reference sequence). Losses at the gene ends were 8 bases for V and 4 bases for J; bases not matched to a gene: 13. The CDR3 is made up of 15 amino acids.

The V and J genes are TRBV7-9 and TRBJ1-4, with D possibly matching TRBD1 (6 bases). V was pared by 0 bases and J by 7 bases, with 12 bases between. Germline V gene data show CDR1 as SEHNR and CDR2 as FQNEAQ (reference sequence). The CDR3 runs to 15 residues. The CDR3 loop reads CASSLAGDKGEKLFF. For the CDR3, the DNA is TGTGCCAGCAGCTTAGCCGGGGACAAAGGTGAAAAACTGTTTTTT. The whole variable domain, remainder taken from reference TRBV7-9 and TRBJ1-4, is DTGVSQNPRHKITKRGQNVTFRCDPISEHNRLYWYRQTLGQGPEFLTYFQNEAQLEKSRLLSDRFSAERPKGSFSTLEIQRTEQGDSAMYLCASSLAGDKGEKLFFGSGTQLSVL.

The V and J genes are TRBV5-1 and TRBJ2-2; D gene unclear. Germline CDR1 is SGHRS and CDR2 is YFSETQ. Trimming pared 7 bases from V and 4 bases from J, leaving 17 bases between. The CDR3 covers 15 residues. CDR3 amino acids: CASGSVQTGTGELFF. As DNA, the CDR3 is TGCGCCAGCGGCTCGGTTCAGACGGGCACCGGGGAGCTGTTTTTT. Based on the CDR3 plus reference TRBV5-1 and TRBJ2-2, the full variable domain is KAGVTQTPRYLIKTRGQQVTLSCSPISGHRSVSWYQQTPGQGLQFLFEYFSETQRNKGNFPGRFSGRQFSNSRSEMNVSTLELGDSALYLCASGSVQTGTGELFFGEGSRLTVL.

V usage is TRBV2 and J usage is TRBJ2-1; D possibly corresponds to TRBD1 (6 bases). Germline V gives CDR1 SNHLY, CDR2 FYNNEI. V gave up 1 base and J gave up 9 bases, with 7 bases separating them. The CDR3 consists of 12 residues. The CDR3 DNA reads as TGTGCCAGCAGTGAAGGGACAGCTGAGCAGTTCTTC. Translated, it gives CASSEGTAEQFF.

The genes are TRBV6-2 or TRBV6-3 and TRBJ2-7; 9 bases map to TRBD1. The CDR3 is 15 amino acids. Trimming cost V 3 bases and J 6 bases; bases outside gene matches: 9. Germline CDR1 MNHEY, CDR2 SVGEGT. This CDR3 reads CASSYGDREGREQYF. CDR3 DNA: TGTGCCAGCAGTTATGGGGACAGGGAGGGACGCGAGCAGTACTTC.

The DNA for the CDR3 is TGCAGCGTTTACACAAACTACGAGCAGTACTTC. Translated: CSVYTNYEQYF. The rearrangement uses TRBV29-1 and TRBJ2-7; D is unresolved. The CDR3 runs 11 residues. Germline loops: CDR1 SQVTM, CDR2 ANQGSEA. Trimming pared 5 bases from V and 3 bases from J, leaving 8 bases between.

This chain connects TRBV6-6 to TRBJ2-7; 11 bases map to TRBD1. The CDR3 spans 14 residues. The germline CDR1 and CDR2 sequences are MNHNY and SVGAGI (reference sequence). The V segment lost 4 bases and the J segment 7 bases; nucleotides outside the gene matches: 6. The CDR3 nucleotides read TGTGCCAGCAGTTCGGGACAGGGGGTAAAGGAGCAGTACTTC. Its translation is CASSSGQGVKEQYF.

This chain connects TRBV12-5 to TRBJ1-1; tentatively, D is TRBD1 (6 bases). Trimming pared 6 bases from V and 10 bases from J, leaving 15 bases between. Germline V gene sequence: CDR1 LGHNT, CDR2 FRNRAP. This CDR3 is 12 amino acids long. In DNA, the CDR3 is TGTGCTAGTGGCACCGGGGGGCTTGGAGCTTTCTTT. Translating it yields CASGTGGLGAFF.

The chain uses TRBV4-1 and TRBJ2-5; TRBD2 might be the D (6 bases). Germline V CDR1 and CDR2: MGHRA, YSYEKL. Trimming shortened V by 3 bases and J by 2 bases, and 16 bases separated the two germline ends. The CDR3 extends over 16 amino acids. CDR3 loop: CASSQDRGAGQETQYF. The CDR3 DNA reads TGCGCCAGCAGCCAGGACCGAGGGGCGGGACAAGAGACCCAGTACTTC.

This clone turned up a few times. The chain combines TRBV18 with TRBJ2-7; TRBD2 matches at 16 bases. This CDR3 is 15 amino acids long. From germline, CDR1 is KGHSH and CDR2 LQKENI. Unmatched junction bases numbered 1, after V lost 1 base and J lost 7 bases. The CDR3 region is CASSPLGLAGGEQYF. The CDR3, as DNA: TGTGCCAGCTCACCACTGGGACTAGCGGGAGGGGAGCAGTACTTC.

The gene calls are TRBV7-2 and TRBJ2-2; 7 positions agree with TRBD1. CDR3 length: 16 residues. Germline V gene data show CDR1 as SGHTA and CDR2 as FQGNSA. The V segment lost 5 bases and the J segment 4 bases; nucleotides outside the gene matches: 10. The CDR3 here is CASSLPGQTATGELFF. The CDR3 DNA reads TGTGCCAGCAGCCTACCGGGACAGACCGCCACCGGGGAGCTGTTTTTT.

The V and J genes are TRBV2 and TRBJ1-1, with no clear D. The V gene lost 2 bases and the J gene lost 1 base, with 8 bases spanning the gap. Germline-derived CDR1 and CDR2 are SNHLY and FYNNEI. This CDR3 comprises 14 residues. The CDR3 is CASSEIGGNTEAFF. CDR3 bases: TGTGCCAGCAGTGAAATCGGAGGGAACACTGAAGCTTTCTTT.

CDR3 residues: CASSLRQGQETQYF. The CDR3 DNA is TGTGCCAGCAGCCTAAGACAGGGCCAAGAGACCCAGTACTTC. J is TRBJ2-5 and V is TRBV5-5; 7 bases are shared with TRBD1. The length of the CDR3 is 14 residues. The germline gives CDR1 SGHKS, CDR2 YYEKEE (reference sequence). V shed 4 bases and J 1 base; nucleotides not matched to a gene: 4.

The chain uses TRBV5-6 and TRBJ1-2, with D tentatively TRBD1 (5 bases). The CDR3 is made up of 12 amino acids. V was pared by 0 bases and J by 8 bases, with 8 bases between. Germline lookup yields CDR1 SGHDT and CDR2 YYEEEE. The CDR3 protein is CASSLVQGGYTF. DNA for the CDR3: TGTGCCAGCAGCTTGGTCCAGGGAGGCTACACCTTC.

The chain has TRBV7-8 and TRBJ2-5; 9 bases are a match to TRBD1. Germline assignment: CDR1 SGHVS and CDR2 FQNEAQ. The length of the CDR3 is 15 residues. The V and J ends lost 1 base and 5 bases, in that order; junction bases with no gene match: 5. The CDR3, as DNA: TGTGCCAGCAGCTTAGAAGGACAGGGGCATGAGACCCAGTACTTC. This translates into CASSLEGQGHETQYF.

Only a few counts were recorded for this clone. The chain combines TRBV24-1 with TRBJ2-5, with D tentatively TRBD2 (7 bases). V was clipped by 4 bases and J by 5 bases, with 19 bases between them. The CDR3 sequence is 16 residues long. Germline-derived CDR1 and CDR2 are KGHDR and SFDVKD. CDR3 DNA sequence: TGTGCCACCAGTGACCTAGGGGGGGCACAAGGGGAGACCCAGTACTTC. Translating it yields CATSDLGGAQGETQYF.

This chain links TRBV5-1 with TRBJ2-3; D is uncertain. Germline V lookup: CDR1 SGHRS, CDR2 YFSETQ. Deletions cut 6 bases from V and 0 bases from J, with 8 bases between. This CDR3 contains 13 residues. The CDR3 DNA sequence: TGCGCCAGCATGGCGGATAGCACAGATACGCAGTATTTT. This gives the protein CASMADSTDTQYF.

The chain is built from TRBV10-3 and TRBJ1-2, with 10 positions matching TRBD1. This CDR3 has 13 amino acids. The trim removed 9 bases at V and 6 bases at J, leaving 7 bases unmatched. The germline gives CDR1 ENHRY, CDR2 SYGVKD. As DNA, the CDR3 is TGTGCCATGGAAAAGGGGACAGGGGATGGCTACACCTTC. Its translation: CAMEKGTGDGYTF.

The rearrangement links TRBV7-3 to TRBJ2-1, with D perhaps matching TRBD2 (6 bases). The V and J ends lost 3 bases and 12 bases respectively, with 15 bases between them. CDR1 and CDR2 (germline): SGHTA, FQGTGA. The CDR3 contains 13 residues. CDR3 loop: CASSFTGEDSQFF. In DNA form, the CDR3 reads TGTGCCAGCAGCTTTACGGGGGAGGATTCGCAGTTCTTC. Combining the CDR3 with reference TRBV7-3 and TRBJ2-1 gives the whole variable domain GAGVSQTPSNKVTEKGKYVELRCDPISGHTALYWYRQSLGQGPEFLIYFQGTGAADDSGLPNDRFFAVRPEGSVSTLKIQRTERGDSAVYLCASSFTGEDSQFFGPGTRLTVL.

This sequence joins TRBV11-3 and TRBJ2-1; tentative D call: TRBD2 (5 bases). Trimming left V 0 bases short and J 8 bases short, with 26 bases between. CDR1 is SGHNT, CDR2 YENEEA, per germline. There are 19 residues in the CDR3. The CDR3 sequence: CASSLDELRKTVADYEQFF. CDR3 DNA: TGTGCCAGCAGCTTAGATGAATTAAGGAAAACAGTCGCGGACTATGAGCAGTTCTTC.

The chain couples TRBV28 to TRBJ2-2, with a weak D call TRBD2 (6 bases). V shed 6 bases and J shed 0 bases, with 11 bases lying between them. This CDR3 is built from 15 residues. In germline, CDR1 is MDHEN, CDR2 SYDVKM. The CDR3 region is CASRRRGTNTGELFF. The CDR3 nucleotides are TGTGCCAGCAGACGACGGGGGACGAACACCGGGGAGCTGTTTTTT.

The CDR3 reads CASSEGLAGSNEQFF. For the CDR3, the DNA is TGTGCCAGCAGTGAGGGGCTAGCGGGGAGCAATGAGCAGTTCTTC. This rearrangement joins TRBV2 to TRBJ2-1, with 9 bases fitting TRBD2. J lost 6 bases, V lost 3 bases, and 6 bases had no gene match. Per germline, CDR1 SNHLY and CDR2 FYNNEI. The CDR3 has 15 amino acids.

The CDR3 protein is CATSDPKTSDRTDTQYF. CDR3 in DNA: TGTGCCACCAGTGACCCTAAGACTAGCGACCGCACAGATACGCAGTATTTT. This chain links TRBV24-1 with TRBJ2-3; the match to TRBD2 covers 8 bases. V was pared by 4 bases and J by 1 base, with 9 bases of the junction left unmatched. CDR3 length: 17 residues. The germline V gene has CDR1 KGHDR and CDR2 SFDVKD.